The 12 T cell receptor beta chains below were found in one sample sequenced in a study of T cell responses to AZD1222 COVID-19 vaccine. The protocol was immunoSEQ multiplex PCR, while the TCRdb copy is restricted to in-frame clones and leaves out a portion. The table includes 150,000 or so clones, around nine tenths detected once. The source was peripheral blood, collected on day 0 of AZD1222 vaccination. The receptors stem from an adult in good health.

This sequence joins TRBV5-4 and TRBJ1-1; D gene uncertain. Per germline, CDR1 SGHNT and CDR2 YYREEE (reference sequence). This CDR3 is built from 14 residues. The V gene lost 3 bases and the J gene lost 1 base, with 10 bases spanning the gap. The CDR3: CASSWMVGNTEAFF. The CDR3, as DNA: TGTGCCAGCAGCTGGATGGTGGGGAACACTGAAGCTTTCTTT.

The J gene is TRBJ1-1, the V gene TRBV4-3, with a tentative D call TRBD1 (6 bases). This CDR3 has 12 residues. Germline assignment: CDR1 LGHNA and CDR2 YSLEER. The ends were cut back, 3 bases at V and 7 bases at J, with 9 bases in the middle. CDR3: CASSHRGGEAFF. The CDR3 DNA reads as TGCGCCAGCAGCCATCGAGGGGGTGAAGCTTTCTTT.

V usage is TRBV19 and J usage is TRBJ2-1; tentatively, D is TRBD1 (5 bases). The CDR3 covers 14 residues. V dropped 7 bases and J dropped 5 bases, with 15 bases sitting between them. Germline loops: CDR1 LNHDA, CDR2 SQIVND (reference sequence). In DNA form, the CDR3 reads TGTGCCAGTACGTTCGGCAGGGCGGACAATGAGCAGTTCTTC. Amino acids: CASTFGRADNEQFF. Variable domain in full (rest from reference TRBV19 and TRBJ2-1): DGGITQSPKYLFRKEGQNVTLSCEQNLNHDAMYWYRQDPGQGLRLIYYSQIVNDFQKGDIAEGYSVSREKKESFPLTVTSAQKNPTAFYLCASTFGRADNEQFFGPGTRLTVL.

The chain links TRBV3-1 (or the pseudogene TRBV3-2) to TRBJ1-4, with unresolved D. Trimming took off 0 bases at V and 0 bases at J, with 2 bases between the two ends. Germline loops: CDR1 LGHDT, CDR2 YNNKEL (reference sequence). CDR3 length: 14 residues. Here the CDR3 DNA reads TGTGCCAGCAGCCAAGATGCAACTAATGAAAAACTGTTTTTT. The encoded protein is CASSQDATNEKLFF.

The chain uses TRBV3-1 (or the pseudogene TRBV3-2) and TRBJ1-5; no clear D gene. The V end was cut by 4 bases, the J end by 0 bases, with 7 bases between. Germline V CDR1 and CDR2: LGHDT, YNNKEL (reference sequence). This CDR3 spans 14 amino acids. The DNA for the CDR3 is TGTGCCAGCAGCCGTACCCTTAGCAATCAGCCCCAGCATTTT. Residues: CASSRTLSNQPQHF.

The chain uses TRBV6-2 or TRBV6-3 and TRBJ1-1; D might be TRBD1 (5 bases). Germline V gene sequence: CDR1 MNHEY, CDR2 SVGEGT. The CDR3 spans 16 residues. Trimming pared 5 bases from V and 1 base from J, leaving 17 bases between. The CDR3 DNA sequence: TGTGCCAGCAGTCTCCTTAGGGGACTCCAGAACACTGAAGCTTTCTTT. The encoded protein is CASSLLRGLQNTEAFF.

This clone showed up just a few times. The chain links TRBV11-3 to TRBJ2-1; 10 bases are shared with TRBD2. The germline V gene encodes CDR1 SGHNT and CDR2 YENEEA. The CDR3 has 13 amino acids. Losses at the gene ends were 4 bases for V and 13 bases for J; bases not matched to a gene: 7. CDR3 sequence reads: CASSSPSGRTQFF. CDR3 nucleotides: TGTGCCAGCAGCTCACCTAGCGGGAGAACTCAGTTCTTC. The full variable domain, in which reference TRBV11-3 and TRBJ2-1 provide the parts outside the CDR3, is EAGVVQSPRYKIIEKKQPVAFWCNPISGHNTLYWYLQNLGQGPELLIRYENEEAVDDSQLPKDRFSAERLKGVDSTLKIQPAELGDSAVYLCASSSPSGRTQFFGPGTRLTVL.

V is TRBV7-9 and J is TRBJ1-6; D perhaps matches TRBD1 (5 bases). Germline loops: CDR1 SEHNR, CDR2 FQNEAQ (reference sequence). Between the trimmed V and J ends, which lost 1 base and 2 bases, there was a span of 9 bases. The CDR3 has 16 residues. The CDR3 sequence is CASSLGDSPYNSPLHF. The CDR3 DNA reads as TGTGCCAGCAGCTTAGGAGACAGTCCCTATAATTCACCCCTCCACTTT.

The DNA of the CDR3 is TGTGCCAGCAGCCAGACAGGGAGGGGAGAAAAACTGTTTTTT. Its protein is CASSQTGRGEKLFF. This chain uses TRBV14 with TRBJ1-4; 7 nucleotides align to TRBD1. The J segment lost 8 bases and the V segment lost 3 bases, leaving 6 bases of the junction unmatched. The CDR3 length is 14 residues. Germline CDR1 and CDR2: SGHDN and FVKESK.

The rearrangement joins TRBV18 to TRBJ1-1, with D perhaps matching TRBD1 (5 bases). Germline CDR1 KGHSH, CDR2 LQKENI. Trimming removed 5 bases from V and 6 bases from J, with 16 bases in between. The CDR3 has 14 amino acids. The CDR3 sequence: CASSTGVPLAEAFF. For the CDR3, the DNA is TGTGCCAGCTCAACGGGGGTTCCCCTCGCTGAAGCTTTCTTT.

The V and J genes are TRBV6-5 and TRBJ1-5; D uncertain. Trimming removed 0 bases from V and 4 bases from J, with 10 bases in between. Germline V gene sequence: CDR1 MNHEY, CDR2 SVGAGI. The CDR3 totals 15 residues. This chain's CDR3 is CASSYSIEGNQPQHF. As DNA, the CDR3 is TGTGCCAGCAGTTACTCGATAGAAGGTAATCAGCCCCAGCATTTT.

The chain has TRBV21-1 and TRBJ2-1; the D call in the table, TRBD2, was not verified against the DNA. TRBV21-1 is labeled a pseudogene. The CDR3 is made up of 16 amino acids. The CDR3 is CASSTPSGAGANEQFF. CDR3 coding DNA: TGTGCCAGCAGCACCCCTAGCGGAGCGGGCGCCAATGAGCAGTTCTTC.